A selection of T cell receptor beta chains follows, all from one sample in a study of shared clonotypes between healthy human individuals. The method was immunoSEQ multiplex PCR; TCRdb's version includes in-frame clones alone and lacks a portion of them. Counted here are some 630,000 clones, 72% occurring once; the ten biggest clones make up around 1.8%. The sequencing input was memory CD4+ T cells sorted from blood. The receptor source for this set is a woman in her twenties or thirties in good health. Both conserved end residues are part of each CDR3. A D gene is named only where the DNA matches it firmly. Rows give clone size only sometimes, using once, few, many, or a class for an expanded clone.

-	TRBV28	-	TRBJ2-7	TGTGCCAGCAATCCAAGCGTGGGGACCTTTGCCTACGAGCAGTACTTC	CASNPSVGTFAYEQYF
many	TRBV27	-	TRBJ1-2	TGTGCCAGCAGTTTAAGGGTGGGGACTTTCTATGGCTACACCTTC	CASSLRVGTFYGYTF
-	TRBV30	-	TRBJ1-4	TGTGCCTGGAAAAGGGGGACCATCGGTGAAAAACTGTTTTTT	CAWKRGTIGEKLFF
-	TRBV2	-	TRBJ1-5	TGTGCCAGCAGCGAGCGGCAGGGTAATCAGCCCCAGCATTTT	CASSERQGNQPQHF
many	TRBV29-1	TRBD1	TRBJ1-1	TGCAGCGTTCCGACAGGGGCGACTGAAGCTTTCTTT	CSVPTGATEAFF
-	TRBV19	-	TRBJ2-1	TGTGCCAGTAGCCCTAGAGGGGGGGGGAGCTCCTACAATGAGCAGTTCTTC	CASSPRGGGSSYNEQFF
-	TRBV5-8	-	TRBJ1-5	TGTGCCAGCAGCTTGCTACAAAAGGACCATCAGCCCCAGCATTTT	CASSLLQKDHQPQHF
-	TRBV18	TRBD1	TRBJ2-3	TGTGCCAGCTCACCAGTTGACAGGGGGGTTTTCACAGATACGCAGTATTTT	CASSPVDRGVFTDTQYF
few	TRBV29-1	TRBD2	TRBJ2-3	TGCAGCGCCTGGACTAGCGGGAGTCCAGATACGCAGTATTTT	CSAWTSGSPDTQYF
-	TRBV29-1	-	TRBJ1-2	TGCAGCGTTGACTATCAGGGAGCACGGGGCTACACCTTC	CSVDYQGARGYTF
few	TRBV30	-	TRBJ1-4	TGTGCCTGGAGCCGGAAGGGAAACGGAGAAAAACTGTTTTTT	CAWSRKGNGEKLFF
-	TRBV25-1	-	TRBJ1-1	TGTGCCAGCAGTGAACTGGCGGAAGGAATGAACACTGAAGCTTTCTTT	CASSELAEGMNTEAFF
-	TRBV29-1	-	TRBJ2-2	TGCAGCGTTGAAGATCGCCGGGGTATTGACACCGGGGAGCTGTTTTTT	CSVEDRRGIDTGELFF
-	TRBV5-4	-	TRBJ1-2	TGTGCCAGCAGAGCCCTTTCGGGCAGCTATGGCTACACCTTC	CASRALSGSYGYTF
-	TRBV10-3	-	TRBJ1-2	TGTGCCATCAGTGAGGGAATACCCTATGGCTACACCTTC	CAISEGIPYGYTF
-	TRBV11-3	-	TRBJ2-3	TGTGCCAGCAGCTCCTGGAGGAGCACAGATACGCAGTATTTT	CASSSWRSTDTQYF
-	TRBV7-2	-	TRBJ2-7	TGTGCCAGCAGCTCCCCGTCGGGCGAGCAGTACTTC	CASSSPSGEQYF
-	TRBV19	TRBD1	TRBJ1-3	TGTGCCAGTAGTAAATGGACAGGCGGAAGCTCTGGAAACACCATATATTTT	CASSKWTGGSSGNTIYF
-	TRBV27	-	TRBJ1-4	TGTGCCAGCAGTTTATGGTCTAATGAAAAACTGTTTTTT	CASSLWSNEKLFF
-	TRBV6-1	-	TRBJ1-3	TGTGCCAGCAGTGAAGCTTCATCGCTCTCTGGAAACACCATATATTTT	CASSEASSLSGNTIYF
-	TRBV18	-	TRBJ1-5	TGTGCCAGCTCACCATCTATTGGGAGAGGCAATCAGCCCCAGCATTTT	CASSPSIGRGNQPQHF
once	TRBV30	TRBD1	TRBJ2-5	TGTGCCTGGAGTGGGGGACAGGGGGTCCGAGAGACCCAGTACTTC	CAWSGGQGVRETQYF
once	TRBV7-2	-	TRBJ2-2	TGTGCCAGCAGCGCCTTCCGGGGCACCGGGGAGCTGTTTTTT	CASSAFRGTGELFF
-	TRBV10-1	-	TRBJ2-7	TGCGCCAGCAGTGCTTACCGGGAAACGCCTTTATACGAGCAGTACTTC	CASSAYRETPLYEQYF
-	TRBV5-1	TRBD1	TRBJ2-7	TGCGCCAGCAGCCAGGGGACAGGGGGCCTCGAGCAGTACTTC	CASSQGTGGLEQYF
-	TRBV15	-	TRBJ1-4	TGTGCCACCAGCAGGGATATTACGACGGAAAAACTGTTTTTT	CATSRDITTEKLFF
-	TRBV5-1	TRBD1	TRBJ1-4	TGCGCCAGCAGCGTGACCGGGACAGTGAATGAAAAACTGTTTTTT	CASSVTGTVNEKLFF
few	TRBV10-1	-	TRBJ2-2	TGCGCCAGCAATAGTAACAGTAACACCGGGGAGCTGTTTTTT	CASNSNSNTGELFF
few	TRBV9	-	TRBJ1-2	TGTGCCAGCAGCGACCACGACGGTGACCTTGCGCCACTCTATGGCTACACCTTC	CASSDHDGDLAPLYGYTF
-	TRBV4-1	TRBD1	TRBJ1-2	TGCGCCAGCAGCCAAACAGGGGGCGTAGGCTATGGCTACACCTTC	CASSQTGGVGYGYTF
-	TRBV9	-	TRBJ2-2	TGTGCCAGCAGCGTAGTCGGGGCGGGGAACACCGGGGAGCTGTTTTTT	CASSVVGAGNTGELFF
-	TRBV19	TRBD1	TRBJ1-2	TGTGCCACCTCCCGGGACAGGGTATACTATGGCTACACCTTC	CATSRDRVYYGYTF
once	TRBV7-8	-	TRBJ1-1	TGTGCCAGCAGCTTAATCCGGAACGCTGAAGCTTTCTTT	CASSLIRNAEAFF
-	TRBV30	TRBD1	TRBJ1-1	TGTGCCTGGAGGACAGGGCCTAACACTGAAGCTTTCTTT	CAWRTGPNTEAFF
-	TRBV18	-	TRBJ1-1	TGTGCCAGCTCACCATCAAGGGAGCAAGGTGAAGCTTTCTTT	CASSPSREQGEAFF
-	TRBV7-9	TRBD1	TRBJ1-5	TGTGCCAGCAGCTTATCCGGACAGGACAATCAGCCCCAGCATTTT	CASSLSGQDNQPQHF
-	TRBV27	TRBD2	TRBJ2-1	TGTGCCAGCAGTTTAATGACTAGCGGGAGCAATGAGCAGTTCTTC	CASSLMTSGSNEQFF
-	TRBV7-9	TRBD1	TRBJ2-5	TGTGCCAGCAGCCCGGACAGGGGGAGGGAGACCCAGTACTTC	CASSPDRGRETQYF
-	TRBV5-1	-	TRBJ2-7	TGCGCCAGCAGCTCGGGAAGCGCAGAATACGAGCAGTACTTC	CASSSGSAEYEQYF
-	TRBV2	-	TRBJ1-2	TGTGCCAGCAGACAGACTAACTATGGCTACACCTTC	CASRQTNYGYTF
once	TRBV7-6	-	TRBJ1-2	TGTGCCAGCAGCCTCGGGGGGTATGGCTACACCTTC	CASSLGGYGYTF
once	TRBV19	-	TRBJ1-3	TGTGCCAGTAGCCGGGACCGTCAAAGCTCTGGAAACACCATATATTTT	CASSRDRQSSGNTIYF
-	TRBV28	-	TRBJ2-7	TGTGCCAGCAGTCGAGGGGTCTTGTTCTACGAGCAGTACTTC	CASSRGVLFYEQYF
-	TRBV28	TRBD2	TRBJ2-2	TGTGCCAGCAGTCGGACTAGCGGACTGAACACCGGGGAGCTGTTTTTT	CASSRTSGLNTGELFF
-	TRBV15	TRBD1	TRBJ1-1	TGTGCCACCAGCAGAACAGGGGCTGGTGAAGCTTTCTTT	CATSRTGAGEAFF
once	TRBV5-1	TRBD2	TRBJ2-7	TGCGCCAGCAGCTTGGGCCCGGGACTAGCAGGGAACGAGCAGTACTTC	CASSLGPGLAGNEQYF
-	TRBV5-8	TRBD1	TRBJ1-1	TGTGCCAGCAGCGGACAGGGTTTGAACACTGAAGCTTTCTTT	CASSGQGLNTEAFF